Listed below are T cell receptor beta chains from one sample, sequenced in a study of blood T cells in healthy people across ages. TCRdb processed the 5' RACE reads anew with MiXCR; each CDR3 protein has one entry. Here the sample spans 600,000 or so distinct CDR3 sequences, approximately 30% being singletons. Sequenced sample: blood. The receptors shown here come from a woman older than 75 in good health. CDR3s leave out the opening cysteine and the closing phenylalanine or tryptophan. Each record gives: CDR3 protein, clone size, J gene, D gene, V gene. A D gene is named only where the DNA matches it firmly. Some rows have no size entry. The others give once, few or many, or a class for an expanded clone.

CDR3aa: ASSLAGTEEYEQY
abundance: many
j_gene: TRBJ2-7
d_gene: TRBD1
v_gene: TRBV5-1

CDR3aa: ASSQGNEQY
abundance: many
j_gene: -
d_gene: -
v_gene: TRBV6-2/TRBV6-3

CDR3aa: ASSFQSSGGNEQF
abundance: few
j_gene: TRBJ2-1
d_gene: TRBD1
v_gene: TRBV11-3

CDR3aa: SARDQGTSDTQY
abundance: many
j_gene: TRBJ2-3
d_gene: -
v_gene: TRBV20-1

CDR3aa: ASSPTLGFEQF
abundance: many
j_gene: TRBJ2-1
d_gene: -
v_gene: TRBV5-1

CDR3aa: SARETVSHEAF
abundance: few
j_gene: TRBJ1-1
d_gene: -
v_gene: TRBV20-1

CDR3aa: ASSLMFSLTNYGYT
abundance: many
j_gene: TRBJ1-2
d_gene: -
v_gene: TRBV7-2

CDR3aa: ASSVAGNLLRTEAF
abundance: few
j_gene: TRBJ1-1
d_gene: -
v_gene: TRBV9

CDR3aa: ASTPRMNGELF
abundance: few
j_gene: TRBJ2-2
d_gene: -
v_gene: TRBV28

CDR3aa: SARTSHHEQF
abundance: many
j_gene: TRBJ2-1
d_gene: -
v_gene: TRBV20-1

CDR3aa: ASSQGSGTNEKLF
abundance: -
j_gene: TRBJ1-4
d_gene: -
v_gene: TRBV3-1

CDR3aa: ASRLLDNTRTEAF
abundance: -
j_gene: TRBJ1-1
d_gene: -
v_gene: TRBV28

CDR3aa: ASSEEWVVRGAQY
abundance: -
j_gene: TRBJ2-3
d_gene: -
v_gene: TRBV6-1

CDR3aa: ASTLTLLGKNIQY
abundance: many
j_gene: TRBJ2-4
d_gene: -
v_gene: TRBV5-6

CDR3aa: ASSQIVQETQY
abundance: many
j_gene: TRBJ2-5
d_gene: -
v_gene: TRBV7-2

CDR3aa: ASSQDFGVPLGYT
abundance: few
j_gene: TRBJ1-2
d_gene: -
v_gene: TRBV14

CDR3aa: SVRSQGGPGNEQY
abundance: many
j_gene: TRBJ2-7
d_gene: TRBD1
v_gene: TRBV29-1